These T cell receptor beta chains were read from a single sample in a study of T cells after yellow fever vaccination. TCRdb re-called the 5' RACE reads through MiXCR, storing one row per CDR3 protein. The table shows about 630,000 distinct CDR3 sequences, with over 9% occurring only once. The sample in question was PBMCs, obtained on the day of the yellow fever booster vaccination. These receptors were obtained from a man aged 25-45 years who received the YFV17D yellow fever vaccine. Both conserved end residues are trimmed from each CDR3.

TRBJ2-7,TRBV18,ASSPRTNSYEQY
TRBJ2-7,TRBV12-3/TRBV12-4,ASSPRSGTGGRRSYEQY
TRBJ2-7,TRBV7-8,ASSSGGRGGYEQY
TRBJ1-1,TRBV7-9,ASSPIVEAF
TRBJ2-1,TRBV15,ATSRERSAYNEQF
TRBJ2-7,TRBV5-1,ASSLGGTGERNEQY
TRBJ2-7,TRBV18,ASSQSKNYEQY
TRBJ2-7,TRBV3-1,ASSQELAGGWSYEQY
TRBJ2-5,TRBV5-1,ASSLGTGGLGETQY
TRBJ1-4,TRBV12-3/TRBV12-4,ASSLKIGTNEKLF
TRBJ1-5,TRBV27,ASSPRGTGASNQPQH
TRBJ2-3,TRBV4-3,ASSQRTSGKEDTQY
TRBJ2-5,TRBV5-1,ASSSGLAGVGTQY
TRBJ1-2,TRBV25-1,ASSEGDSNYGYT
TRBJ2-1,TRBV25-1,ATATSGAYNEQF
TRBJ2-1,TRBV10-3,AISEASEPEQF
TRBJ2-3,TRBV18,ASSPTGSSTDTQY
TRBJ1-1,TRBV9,ASSVGQGAGGNTEAF
TRBJ2-4,TRBV12-3/TRBV12-4,ATCGAKNIQY
TRBJ2-7,TRBV7-6,ASSLEAKSYEQY
TRBJ1-5,TRBV30,AWSGTNNQPQH
TRBJ2-1,TRBV3-1,ASSHGRFDEQF
TRBJ1-1,TRBV27,ASSFGTDFTEAF
TRBJ2-1,TRBV24-1,ATSDLGPSYNEQF
TRBJ2-2,TRBV20-1,SATRSGTNTGELF
TRBJ1-3,TRBV7-2,ASSPVGNTIY
TRBJ2-2,TRBV18,ASSPRREGLDTGELF
TRBJ2-4,TRBV18,ASSLRRDTTKNIQY
TRBJ2-1,TRBV7-6,ASSIRTSGGNEQF
TRBJ2-3,TRBV7-6,ASSHSAETQY
TRBJ2-1,TRBV5-6,ASSPQSLPTYNEQF
TRBJ2-1,TRBV6-5,AGSYNEQF
TRBJ2-5,TRBV18,ASSRLAVETQY
TRBJ1-5,TRBV9,ASSVAIGQPQH
TRBJ2-1,TRBV5-1,ASSFDKQATYNEQF
TRBJ2-7,TRBV20-1,SARGVDIYEQY
TRBJ2-1,TRBV12-3/TRBV12-4,ASSFRANNEQF
TRBJ1-1,TRBV28,ASSGSRRNTEAF
TRBJ1-1,TRBV14,ASSHSVRDRDTEAF
TRBJ2-2,TRBV15,ATSRDLAANTGELF
TRBJ2-7,TRBV29-1,SVRPARTGTGDYEQY
TRBJ1-3,TRBV28,ASREVGNTIY
TRBJ2-7,TRBV12-3/TRBV12-4,ASSSAGRGYEQY
TRBJ2-7,TRBV6-6,ASRRDRVYEQY
TRBJ2-4,TRBV2,ASNTGKNIQY
TRBJ2-3,TRBV12-3/TRBV12-4,ASSLLALLAGGGADTQY